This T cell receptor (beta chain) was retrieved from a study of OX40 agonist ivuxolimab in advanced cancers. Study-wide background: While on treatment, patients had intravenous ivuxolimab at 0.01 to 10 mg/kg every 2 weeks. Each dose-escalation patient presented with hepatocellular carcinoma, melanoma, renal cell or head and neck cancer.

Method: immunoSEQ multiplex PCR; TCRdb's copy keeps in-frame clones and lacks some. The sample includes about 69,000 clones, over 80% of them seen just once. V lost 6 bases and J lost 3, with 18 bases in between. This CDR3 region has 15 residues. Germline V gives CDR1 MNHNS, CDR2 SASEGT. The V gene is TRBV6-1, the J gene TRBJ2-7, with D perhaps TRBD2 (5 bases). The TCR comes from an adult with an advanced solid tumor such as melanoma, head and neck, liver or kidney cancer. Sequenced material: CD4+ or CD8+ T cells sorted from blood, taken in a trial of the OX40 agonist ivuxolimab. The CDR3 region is CASRETEGNSYEQYF. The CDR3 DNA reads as TGTGCCAGCAGGGAAACAGAGGGTAACAGCTACGAGCAGTACTTC.